One TCR beta chain is described in this entry. Its binding antigen is unknown. Per-base qualities were not stored, and no clone one base away is much larger. The immunoSEQ Assay, a bias-controlled multiplex PCR, was used to amplify TCRbeta CDR3 regions from genomic DNA. The study's own analysis went as follows. Within the assay, amplification of reference gene primers was used to estimate how many nucleated cells each sample contained. To quantify the absolute abundance of each unique TCRbeta CDR3 rearrangement, sequence reads were collapsed and filtered. For each sample, productive Simpson clonality was calculated as the square root of Simpson's diversity index over productive rearrangements. What TCRdb holds here is the immuneACCESS table cut down to in-frame rearrangements. Part of the clones is not present; checked against another copy, under half of the missing clones reflect an unresolved V gene, and the others are unexplained. V, J and clone size were drawn from that table, and D and trimming were deduced from the DNA. This sample has tens of thousands of clones in its table, and around 83% of those were observed once. Less than 20% of the sample goes to the ten largest clones.

Including the terminal cysteine and phenylalanine, the CDR3 comprises 13 residues. Left in the record is the CDR3 DNA by itself, 39 bases read in frame from the first base. Taken from the germline V gene, the CDR1 and CDR2 loops are SQVTM and ANQGSEA. V is clipped by 2 bases and J by 2 bases, and the sequence between their germline boundaries is 8 bases long. Each collaborating institution followed its own protocols to collect whole blood in K2EDTA tubes. For TCRbeta analysis, collaborators shipped samples in one of three forms: frozen whole blood, isolated PBMCs, or DNA extracted from either of those sample types. These data are taken from a study of blood T cell repertoires in COVID-19 (dated by TCRdb to about 2020). About the investigation overall: The collaborator samples originated in the United States, Italy and Spain and spanned the acute and convalescent phases of COVID-19. The prospective study material was composed of cDNA or gDNA derived from T cells, B-cell-depleted T cells, or PBMCs. Subjects who had been exposed to COVID-19, were actively infected with it, or had recovered from it provided the deeply sampled blood TCRbeta repertoires that made up the dataset. The repertoires were released in a freely available public database intended as a resource for research on the immune response to SARS-CoV-2. The samples were drawn from two sources: the first 160 participants of the ongoing ImmuneRACE study, and about 1,300 subjects contributed by 6 global collaborators. A de-identified subject ID, COVID-19 status, age in years and sex were almost always included in the sample metadata. Where HLA class I and class II types were available, the types were taken from metadata supplied by the sample provider, not from assay-based typing. The investigation overall reported the following: The amount of clinical and demographic metadata varied by source and participant and was provided uncurated.

The material sequenced was peripheral blood. The TCR comes from a human donor in a cohort sampled during active COVID-19. The sequence joins TRBV29-1 to TRBJ2-3; the D gene remains uncertain. The CDR3 region: CSVEYRATDTQYF. The sequenced DNA: TGCAGCGTTGAATATCGCGCCACAGATACGCAGTATTTT.